The 19 T cell receptor beta chains below come from one sample, sequenced in a study of vaccination and CD4 T cells after COVID-19 (dated by TCRdb to between 2022 and 2023). These receptors' antigens are unknown. In light of the paper, this sample's treatment or condition label describes: approximately nine-day PBMC culture with coronavirus spike peptide pools or control peptides (ViraFEST assay). CD4+ T cells from unexposed donors were collected before the COVID-19 pandemic (2011-2018). Libraries were prepared through PCR. The reads were generated on an Illumina iSeq 100. At the Johns Hopkins FTIC core, DNA from the cultured CD4+ T cells underwent TCR sequencing with the Oncomine TCR Beta short-read assay. The public reads were run again by TCRdb, first through fastp at Q25 and then through MiXCR, and only productive beta chains were kept. Merged by CDR3 protein, the rows form single entries marked with the most common genes and DNA. The sample table holds approximately 7,600 distinct CDR3 sequences, of which approximately 31% were seen once. Of the sample, roughly 30% falls within the top ten clones.

Sequenced sample: CD4+ T cells from blood, cultured in vitro. These receptors were taken from a human donor in good health.

This clonotype is medium-sized. The V gene is TRBV27, the J gene TRBJ1-6, with D perhaps matching TRBD1 (5 bases). CDR3 length: 13 amino acids. Trimming pared 2 bases from V and 13 bases from J, leaving 12 bases between. Germline CDR1 and CDR2: MNHEY and SMNVEV (reference sequence). CDR3 sequence: CASSLGGLSPLHF. DNA of the CDR3: TGTGCCAGCAGTTTAGGGGGACTCTCCCCCCTCCACTTT.

The chain carries TRBV6-4 and TRBJ2-1; tentatively, D is TRBD2 (6 bases). The V gene lost 3 bases and the J gene lost 5 bases, with 14 bases spanning the gap. The CDR3 runs 15 residues. Germline V gives CDR1 MRHNA, CDR2 SNTAGT. The CDR3 loop is CASSEGLEGHNEQFF. Here the CDR3 DNA reads TGTGCCAGCAGTGAGGGTTTGGAGGGTCACAATGAGCAGTTCTTC.

CDR3 protein: CSASMAEGGYGYTF. CDR3 coding DNA: TGCAGTGCTAGTATGGCGGAAGGAGGCTATGGCTACACCTTC. The chain is built from TRBV20-1 and TRBJ1-2, with D unresolved. Germline V gene lookup returns CDR1 DFQATT and CDR2 SNEGSKA (reference sequence). This CDR3 is built from 14 residues. The V gene lost 3 bases and the J gene lost 4 bases, with 15 bases spanning the gap.

The chain couples TRBV6-1 to TRBJ2-1; 14 nucleotides agree with TRBD2. Trimming took 8 bases from V and 7 from J; bases not matched to a gene: 4. Germline CDR1 reads MNHNS; CDR2 reads SASEGT. The CDR3 covers 14 residues. CDR3 sequence: CASGGLAGVNEQFF. CDR3 bases: TGTGCCAGCGGGGGACTAGCGGGGGTTAATGAGCAGTTCTTC.

This chain joins TRBV6-4 and TRBJ1-2; D is undetermined. CDR3 length equals 11 residues. CDR1 and CDR2 (germline): MRHNA, SNTAGT. The V end was cut by 0 bases, the J end by 8 bases, with 4 bases between. The CDR3 region has the DNA TGTGCCAGCAGTGACTCCCGGGGCTACACCTTC. Translation: CASSDSRGYTF.

The chain links TRBV5-1 to TRBJ1-1; no reliable D call. V was trimmed by 2 bases and J by 1 base, leaving 9 bases between them. Germline lookup yields CDR1 SGHRS and CDR2 YFSETQ. There are 14 residues in the CDR3. CDR3 region: CASSLGYGNTEAFF. The CDR3 coding sequence is TGCGCCAGCAGCTTAGGTTACGGGAACACTGAAGCTTTCTTT.

Only a few counts were recorded for this clonotype. This rearrangement joins TRBV30 to TRBJ1-1; possible D gene TRBD1, 6 bases. From germline, CDR1 is GTSNPN and CDR2 SVGIG (reference sequence). The CDR3 extends over 12 amino acids. The germline V and J ends were trimmed by 1 base and 5 bases, with 8 bases remaining between them. The chain's CDR3 is CAWSGGGTEAFF. CDR3 in DNA: TGTGCCTGGAGTGGAGGGGGGACTGAAGCTTTCTTT.

By share, this clonotype ranks as medium-sized. This chain uses TRBV5-1 with TRBJ2-7; D is perhaps TRBD1 or TRBD2 (5 bases each). Germline loops: CDR1 SGHRS, CDR2 YFSETQ. The CDR3 is made up of 15 amino acids. V was clipped by 0 bases and J by 3 bases, with 13 bases between them. CDR3 in amino acids: CASSLGGIGLYEQYF. In DNA form, the CDR3 reads TGCGCCAGCAGCTTGGGGGGGATTGGCCTCTACGAGCAGTACTTC.

The J gene is TRBJ1-5, the V gene TRBV6-1; 8 nucleotides match TRBD1. V was pared by 5 bases and J by 2 bases, with 5 bases of the junction left unmatched. Germline CDR1 is MNHNS and CDR2 is SASEGT. The CDR3 is made up of 15 amino acids. The CDR3 protein is CASSPTQGGNQPQHF. The CDR3 nucleotides read TGTGCCAGCAGTCCCACACAGGGGGGCAATCAGCCCCAGCATTTT.

This clonotype was recorded a few times. This chain joins TRBV7-2 and TRBJ1-1, with D possibly matching TRBD1 (6 bases). The CDR3 has 14 amino acids. The V end was cut by 3 bases, the J end by 4 bases, with 12 bases between. The germline gives CDR1 SGHTA, CDR2 FQGNSA. CDR3 protein: CASSFGGFFTEAFF. The CDR3 DNA reads TGTGCCAGCAGCTTTGGGGGCTTTTTCACTGAAGCTTTCTTT. The full variable domain, completed using reference TRBV7-2 and TRBJ1-1, is GAGVSQSPSNKVTEKGKDVELRCDPISGHTALYWYRQSLGQGLEFLIYFQGNSAPDKSGLPSDRFSAERTGGSVSTLTIQRTQQEDSAVYLCASSFGGFFTEAFFGQGTRLTVV.

V gene TRBV5-1 combines with J gene TRBJ1-1; D is undetermined. CDR3 length: 14 amino acids. Germline values: CDR1 SGHRS, CDR2 YFSETQ. Deletions cut 3 bases from V and 3 bases from J, with 12 bases between. For the CDR3, the DNA is TGCGCCAGCAGCTCAGAACTAATTTACACTGAAGCTTTCTTT. Encoded protein: CASSSELIYTEAFF.

The CDR3 loop is CASTAVGGAGTTDTQYF. Written as DNA, the CDR3 is TGTGCCAGCACCGCAGTCGGGGGGGCCGGAACCACAGATACGCAGTATTTT. This chain links TRBV6-1 with TRBJ2-3; 8 bases line up with TRBD2. CDR1 MNHNS and CDR2 SASEGT come from the germline V gene. The CDR3 length is 17 residues. The junction had 14 bases not matched to a gene; V was cut back by 7 bases and J by 2 bases.

The sample holds a few counts of this clonotype. The rearrangement links TRBV28 to TRBJ1-2; a weak D match, TRBD1 (5 bases). The CDR3 has 11 amino acids. Trimming removed 5 bases at V and 7 bases at J, with 8 bases between. Germline V gene sequence: CDR1 MDHEN, CDR2 SYDVKM. The CDR3 region is CASSNQGGYTF. The CDR3 DNA reads TGTGCCAGCAGTAATCAGGGTGGCTACACCTTC.

The chain links TRBV2 to TRBJ2-7, with D unclear. CDR1 SNHLY and CDR2 FYNNEI come from the germline V gene. The V and J ends lost 10 bases and 6 bases respectively, with 13 bases between them. The CDR3 has 11 residues. CDR3 in amino acids: CATRTGAEQYF. CDR3 nucleotides: TGTGCCACCCGTACCGGAGCCGAGCAGTACTTC.

The chain uses TRBV11-2 and TRBJ2-1; D not resolved. This CDR3 spans 14 amino acids. The germline V gene encodes CDR1 SGHAT and CDR2 FQNNGV. V was pared by 0 bases and J by 11 bases, with 14 bases between. The CDR3 sequence is CASSLDLPGLKQFF. The CDR3 DNA reads TGTGCCAGCAGCTTAGATCTGCCGGGTTTGAAGCAGTTCTTC.

The chain has TRBV7-6 and TRBJ2-1; D is unresolved. V lost 10 bases to trimming and J lost 4 bases, with 14 bases between them. There are 13 residues in the CDR3. The germline V gene encodes CDR1 SGHVS and CDR2 FNYEAQ. Here the CDR3 reads CANPTCWYNEQFF. In nucleotides, the CDR3 is TGTGCCAATCCGACTTGTTGGTACAATGAGCAGTTCTTC. Full variable domain (rest looked up from reference TRBV7-6 and TRBJ2-1): GAGVSQSPRYKVTKRGQDVALRCDPISGHVSLYWYRQALGQGPEFLTYFNYEAQQDKSGLPNDRFSAERPEGSISTLTIQRTEQRDSAMYRCANPTCWYNEQFFGPGTRLTVL.

This clonotype has only a few counts. The chain has TRBV21-1 and TRBJ1-5. TRBV21-1 is deemed a pseudogene. The CDR3 is made up of 16 amino acids. DNA of the CDR3: TGTGCCAGCAGCAAAGCGGCAGACTATTGCAATCAGCCCCAGCATTTT. It codes for CASSKAADYCNQPQHF.

This sequence joins TRBV5-1 and TRBJ2-3, with unresolved D. CDR1 is SGHRS and CDR2 is YFSETQ in the germline V gene. The V and J ends lost 1 base and 2 bases respectively, with 8 bases between them. The CDR3 is made up of 14 amino acids. CDR3 protein: CASSLKQSTDTQYF. DNA of the CDR3: TGCGCCAGCAGCTTGAAACAGTCCACAGATACGCAGTATTTT.

In this sample, this clonotype turned up a few times. The chain combines TRBV6-1 with TRBJ1-1; possible D gene TRBD1, 6 bases. CDR1 is MNHNS, CDR2 SASEGT, per germline. The V end was cut by 11 bases, the J end by 7 bases, with 17 bases between. The CDR3 is 12 amino acids. Here the CDR3 DNA reads TGTGCCGGTAGAGGGGGGGGCCTTGAAGCTTTCTTT. Residues: CAGRGGGLEAFF.